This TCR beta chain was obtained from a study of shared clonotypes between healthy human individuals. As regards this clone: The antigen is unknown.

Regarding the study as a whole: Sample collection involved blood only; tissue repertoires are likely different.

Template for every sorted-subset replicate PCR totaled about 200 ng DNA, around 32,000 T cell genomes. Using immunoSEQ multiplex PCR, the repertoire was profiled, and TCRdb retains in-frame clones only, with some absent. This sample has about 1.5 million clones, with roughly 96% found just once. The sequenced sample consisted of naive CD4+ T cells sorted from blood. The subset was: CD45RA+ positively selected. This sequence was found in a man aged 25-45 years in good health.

The CDR3 DNA is TGTGCCAGCAGTGCTGGCCCTAAGGGAAAACTGTTTTTT. Protein sequence: CASSAGPKGKLFF. The chain has TRBV6-1 and TRBJ1-4, with D uncertain. The length of the CDR3 is 13 residues. V gave up 4 bases and J gave up 10 bases, with 13 bases separating them. Germline CDR1 reads MNHNS; CDR2 reads SASEGT.